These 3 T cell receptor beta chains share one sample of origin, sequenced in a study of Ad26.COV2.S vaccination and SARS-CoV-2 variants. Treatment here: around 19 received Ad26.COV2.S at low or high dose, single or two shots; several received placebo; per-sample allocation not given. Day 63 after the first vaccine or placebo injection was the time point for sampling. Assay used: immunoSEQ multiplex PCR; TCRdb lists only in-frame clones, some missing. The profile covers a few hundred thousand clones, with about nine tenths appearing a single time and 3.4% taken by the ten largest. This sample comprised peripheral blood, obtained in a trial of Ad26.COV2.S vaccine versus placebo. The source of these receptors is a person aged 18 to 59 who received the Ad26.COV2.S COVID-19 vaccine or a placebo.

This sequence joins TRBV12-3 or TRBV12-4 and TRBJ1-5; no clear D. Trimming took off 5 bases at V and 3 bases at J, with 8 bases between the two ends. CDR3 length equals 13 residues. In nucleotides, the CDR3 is TGTGCCAGCAGTGGCCAGAACAATCAGCCCCAGCATTTT. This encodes CASSGQNNQPQHF.

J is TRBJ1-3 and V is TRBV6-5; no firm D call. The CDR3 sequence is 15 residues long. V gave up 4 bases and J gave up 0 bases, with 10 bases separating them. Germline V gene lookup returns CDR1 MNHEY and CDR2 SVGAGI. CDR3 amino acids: CASSLAGSSGNTIYF. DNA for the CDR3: TGTGCCAGCAGTTTAGCCGGGTCCTCTGGAAACACCATATATTTT.

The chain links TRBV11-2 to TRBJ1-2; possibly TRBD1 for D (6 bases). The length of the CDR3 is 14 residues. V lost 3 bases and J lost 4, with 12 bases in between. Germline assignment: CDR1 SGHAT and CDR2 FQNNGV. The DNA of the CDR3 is TGTGCCAGCAGCTTGGGGCAGGGGATCTATGGCTACACCTTC. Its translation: CASSLGQGIYGYTF.